The 18 T cell receptor beta chains below come from one sample, sequenced in a study of blood T cell repertoires in COVID-19. TCRdb keeps only in-frame clones here, not all; method: immunoSEQ multiplex PCR. The repertoire holds tens of thousands of clones, with approximately 80% as singletons. Sample: peripheral blood. These receptors originate from a man aged 55 to 70 with COVID-19, enrolled during active disease.

CDR3 coding DNA: TGTGCCAGCAGCCTGGGGACTCACGAGCAGTACTTC. It translates to CASSLGTHEQYF. The chain carries TRBV5-6 and TRBJ2-7, with TRBD2 as a possible D gene (6 bases). The germline gives CDR1 SGHDT, CDR2 YYEEEE. The ends were cut back, 4 bases at V and 5 bases at J, with 10 bases in the middle. CDR3 length: 12 amino acids.

This clone came up a few times. This sequence joins TRBV15 and TRBJ2-6; no reliable D call. This CDR3 is 13 amino acids long. With 4 bases removed from V and 2 bases from J, the gap between germline ends came to 3 bases. The germline V gene has CDR1 LNHNV and CDR2 YYDKDF (reference sequence). CDR3 sequence: CATSTAGANVLTF. Written as DNA, the CDR3 is TGTGCCACCAGCACCGCTGGGGCCAACGTCCTGACTTTC. Full variable domain (remainder filled in from reference TRBV15 and TRBJ2-6): DAMVIQNPRYQVTQFGKPVTLSCSQTLNHNVMYWYQQKSSQAPKLLFHYYDKDFNNEADTPDNFQSRRPNTSFCFLDIRSPGLGDTAMYLCATSTAGANVLTFGAGSRLTVL.

Worth noting for this clone: The sample holds other DNA sequences that translate to the same CDR3. The rearrangement joins TRBV3-1 (or the pseudogene TRBV3-2) to TRBJ2-6, with no clear D. CDR3 length: 15 residues. Germline CDR1 LGHDT, CDR2 YNNKEL (reference sequence). Trimming pared 1 base from V and 4 bases from J, leaving 8 bases between. The CDR3 is CASSQAGSGANVLTF. DNA for the CDR3: TGTGCCAGCAGCCAAGCGGGTTCCGGGGCCAACGTCCTGACTTTC.

Here the CDR3 DNA reads TGTGCCAGCGAGGAGGTTTCTAGCACAGATACGCAGTATTTT. It yields the protein CASEEVSSTDTQYF. V and J are TRBV5-6 and TRBJ2-3; possible D gene TRBD2, 5 bases. Per the germline V gene, CDR1 is SGHDT and CDR2 is YYEEEE. V was pared by 7 bases and J by 0 bases, with 12 bases between. This CDR3 is built from 14 residues.

V and J are TRBV14 and TRBJ2-7, with unresolved D. The germline V and J ends were trimmed by 5 bases and 4 bases, with 9 bases remaining between them. Germline assignment: CDR1 SGHDN and CDR2 FVKESK. The CDR3 contains 12 residues. DNA of the CDR3: TGTGCCAGCAGCTTGAGCAGGTACGAGCAGTACTTC. It is translated as CASSLSRYEQYF. Looking up the rest from reference TRBV14 and TRBJ2-7 gives the full variable domain: EAGVTQFPSHSVIEKGQTVTLRCDPISGHDNLYWYRRVMGKEIKFLLHFVKESKQDESGMPNNRFLAERTGGTYSTLKVQPAELEDSGVYFCASSLSRYEQYFGPGTRLTVT.

The chain joins TRBV9 to TRBJ2-7, with 11 nucleotides matching TRBD1. The CDR3 runs to 14 residues. With 3 bases clipped from V and 5 bases from J, the junction kept 4 bases outside the gene matches. From germline, CDR1 is SGDLS and CDR2 YYNGEE. The CDR3 sequence: CASSGTGQGDEQYF. CDR3 nucleotides: TGTGCCAGCAGCGGGACGGGACAGGGGGACGAGCAGTACTTC.

The genes are TRBV6-1 and TRBJ1-6; 11 nucleotides match TRBD1. The CDR3 has 16 amino acids. The V gene end was trimmed by 0 bases and the J gene end by 6 bases; junction bases not matched to a gene: 1. The germline gives CDR1 MNHNS, CDR2 SASEGT. The CDR3 nucleotides read TGTGCCAGCAGTGAAGCGGGACAGGGGGTTAATTCACCCCTCCACTTT. It is translated as CASSEAGQGVNSPLHF.

This rearrangement joins TRBV11-2 to TRBJ2-5; 10 bases line up with TRBD1. CDR3 size: 14 residues. V was pared by 5 bases and J by 4 bases, with 4 bases of the junction left unmatched. The germline V gene has CDR1 SGHAT and CDR2 FQNNGV. CDR3 sequence reads: CASSKDRGRETQYF. DNA of the CDR3: TGTGCCAGCAGCAAAGACAGGGGGCGAGAGACCCAGTACTTC.

The chain uses TRBV5-1 and TRBJ1-1, with D unresolved. There are 12 residues in the CDR3. V was shortened by 5 bases and J by 1 base, with 6 bases between the two germline ends. Germline CDR1 and CDR2: SGHRS and YFSETQ. The CDR3 sequence is CASRAGNTEAFF. CDR3 nucleotides: TGCGCCAGCAGGGCAGGGAACACTGAAGCTTTCTTT.

V gene TRBV30 combines with J gene TRBJ1-5; D is uncertain. The CDR3 extends over 13 amino acids. CDR1 and CDR2 from the germline V gene are GTSNPN and SVGIG (reference sequence). Trimming pared 2 bases from V and 1 base from J, leaving 6 bases between. The CDR3 DNA reads as TGTGCCTGGAGTCAGAACAGCAATCAGCCCCAGCATTTT. It yields the protein CAWSQNSNQPQHF.

The chain has TRBV30 and TRBJ1-5, with a possible D match to TRBD1 (6 bases). This CDR3 is built from 13 residues. V lost 3 bases, J lost 4 bases, and 10 bases lay in between. Germline V gives CDR1 GTSNPN, CDR2 SVGIG (reference sequence). CDR3 in amino acids: CAWSLQGNQPQHF. CDR3 coding DNA: TGTGCCTGGAGCCTACAGGGAAATCAGCCCCAGCATTTT.

A word on this clone: A junction end diverges from the germline sequence, so it may reflect a read error. The chain links TRBV23-1 to TRBJ2-3; D is unresolved. TRBV23-1 has ORF status, its function being uncertain. CDR3 size: 12 residues. The DNA of the CDR3 is TGCGCCAGCAGTCACCCATTCAAGAACGCAGTATTT. Protein: CASSHPFKNAVF.

This chain uses TRBV11-2 with TRBJ2-7; a possible D gene is TRBD1 (5 bases). The germline CDR1 and CDR2 sequences are SGHAT and FQNNGV. The CDR3 extends over 13 amino acids. V lost 5 bases, J lost 4 bases, and 12 bases lay in between. As DNA, the CDR3 is TGTGCCAGCAGCCCCTGGGGCGGTTACGAGCAGTACTTC. Translation gives CASSPWGGYEQYF.

Here the CDR3 DNA reads TGTGCCAGCAGCTTAGGTTCTCCGGGTGGAAACACCATATATTTT. Translating gives CASSLGSPGGNTIYF. The V and J genes are TRBV7-6 and TRBJ1-3; no firm D call. The CDR3 loop spans 15 amino acids. Germline V CDR1 and CDR2: SGHVS, FNYEAQ. The germline V and J ends were trimmed by 1 base and 3 bases, with 10 bases remaining between them.

The CDR3 loop reads CAISTIETGELFF. CDR3 nucleotide sequence: TGTGCCATCAGTACCATAGAGACCGGGGAGCTGTTTTTT. The chain combines TRBV10-3 with TRBJ2-2; D call uncertain. V was clipped by 5 bases and J by 5 bases, with 9 bases between them. Looked up from germline, CDR1 is ENHRY and CDR2 is SYGVKD. The CDR3 extends over 13 amino acids.

The chain joins TRBV5-4 to TRBJ2-5, with 7 bases aligning to TRBD2. The junction had 7 bases not matched to a gene; V was cut back by 0 bases and J by 5 bases. This CDR3 comprises 15 residues. CDR1 is SGHNT, CDR2 YYREEE, per germline (reference sequence). CDR3 amino acids: CASSLELVGGETQYF. The DNA for the CDR3 is TGTGCCAGCAGCTTGGAATTGGTCGGGGGGGAGACCCAGTACTTC.

This chain connects TRBV9 to TRBJ2-2; 10 bases agree with TRBD1. There are 15 residues in the CDR3. V trimming: 1 base; J trimming: 6 bases; junction bases outside the gene matches: 3. CDR1 is SGDLS, CDR2 YYNGEE, per germline. DNA of the CDR3: TGTGCCAGCAGCGTATGGGACAGGGGTGCCGGGGAGCTGTTTTTT. This gives the protein CASSVWDRGAGELFF. Drawing the rest from reference TRBV9 and TRBJ2-2, the complete variable domain is DSGVTQTPKHLITATGQRVTLRCSPRSGDLSVYWYQQSLDQGLQFLIQYYNGEERAKGNILERFSAQQFPDLHSELNLSSLELGDSALYFCASSVWDRGAGELFFGEGSRLTVL.

V usage is TRBV28 and J usage is TRBJ2-7; 8 positions match TRBD1. Germline lookup yields CDR1 MDHEN and CDR2 SYDVKM. CDR3 length: 15 amino acids. The ends lost 2 bases at V and 4 bases at J; junction bases unmatched: 7. CDR3 nucleotide sequence: TGTGCCAGCAGTTTACCGGGGCAGGGGGCTTACGAGCAGTACTTC. This encodes CASSLPGQGAYEQYF. Complete variable domain (other parts from reference TRBV28 and TRBJ2-7): DVKVTQSSRYLVKRTGEKVFLECVQDMDHENMFWYRQDPGLGLRLIYFSYDVKMKEKGDIPEGYSVSREKKERFSLILESASTNQTSMYLCASSLPGQGAYEQYFGPGTRLTVT.